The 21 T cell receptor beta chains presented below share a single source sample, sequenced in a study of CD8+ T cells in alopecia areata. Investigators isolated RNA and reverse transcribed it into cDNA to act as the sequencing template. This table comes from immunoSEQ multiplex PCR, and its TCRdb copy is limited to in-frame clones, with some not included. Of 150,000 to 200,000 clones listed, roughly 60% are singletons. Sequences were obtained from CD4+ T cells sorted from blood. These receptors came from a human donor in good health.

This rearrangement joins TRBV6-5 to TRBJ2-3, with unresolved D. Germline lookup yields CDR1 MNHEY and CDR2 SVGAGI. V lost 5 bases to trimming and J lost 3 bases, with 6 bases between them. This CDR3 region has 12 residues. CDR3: CASSPGTDTQYF. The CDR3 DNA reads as TGTGCCAGCAGTCCAGGAACAGATACGCAGTATTTT.

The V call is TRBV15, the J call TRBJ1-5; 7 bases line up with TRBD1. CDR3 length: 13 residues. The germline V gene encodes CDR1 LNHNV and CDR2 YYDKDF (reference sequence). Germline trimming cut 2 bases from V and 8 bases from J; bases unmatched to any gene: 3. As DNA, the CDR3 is TGTGCCACCAGCAGACCAGGGGGGGAGCCCCAGCATTTT. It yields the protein CATSRPGGEPQHF. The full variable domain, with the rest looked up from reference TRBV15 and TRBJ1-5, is DAMVIQNPRYQVTQFGKPVTLSCSQTLNHNVMYWYQQKSSQAPKLLFHYYDKDFNNEADTPDNFQSRRPNTSFCFLDIRSPGLGDTAMYLCATSRPGGEPQHFGDGTRLSIL.

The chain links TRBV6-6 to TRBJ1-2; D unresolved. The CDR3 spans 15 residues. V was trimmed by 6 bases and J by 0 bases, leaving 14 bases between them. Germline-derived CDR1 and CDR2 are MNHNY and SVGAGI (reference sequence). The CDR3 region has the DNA TGTGCCAGCAGCCCTGGGCAGCTAACTAACTATGGCTACACCTTC. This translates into CASSPGQLTNYGYTF.

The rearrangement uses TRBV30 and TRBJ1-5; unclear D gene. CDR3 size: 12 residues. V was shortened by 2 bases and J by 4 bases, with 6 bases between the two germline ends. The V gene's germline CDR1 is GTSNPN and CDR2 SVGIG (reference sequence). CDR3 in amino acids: CAWSRWNQPQHF. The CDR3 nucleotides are TGTGCCTGGAGTCGGTGGAATCAGCCCCAGCATTTT.

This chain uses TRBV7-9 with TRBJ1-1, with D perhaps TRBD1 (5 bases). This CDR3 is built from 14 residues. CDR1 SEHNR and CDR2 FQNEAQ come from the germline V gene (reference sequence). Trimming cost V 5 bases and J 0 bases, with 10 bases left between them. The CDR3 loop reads CASSLLGLNTEAFF. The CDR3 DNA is TGTGCCAGCAGCCTATTGGGGCTGAACACTGAAGCTTTCTTT.

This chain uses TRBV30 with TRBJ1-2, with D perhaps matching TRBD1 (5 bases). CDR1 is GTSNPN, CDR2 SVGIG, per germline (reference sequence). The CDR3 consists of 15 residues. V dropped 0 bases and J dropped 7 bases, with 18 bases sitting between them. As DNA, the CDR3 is TGTGCCTGGAGTGTATCCCTCCGACAGTCTTTTGGCTACACCTTC. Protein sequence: CAWSVSLRQSFGYTF. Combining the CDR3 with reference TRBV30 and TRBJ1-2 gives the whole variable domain SQTIHQWPATLVQPVGSPLSLECTVEGTSNPNLYWYRQAAGRGLQLLFYSVGIGQISSEVPQNLSASRPQDRQFILSSKKLLLSDSGFYLCAWSVSLRQSFGYTFGSGTRLTVV.

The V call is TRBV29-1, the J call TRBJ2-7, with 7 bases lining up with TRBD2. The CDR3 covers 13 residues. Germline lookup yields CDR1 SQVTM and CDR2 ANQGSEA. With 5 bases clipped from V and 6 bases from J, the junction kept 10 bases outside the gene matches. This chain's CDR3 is CSVSASGGGEQYF. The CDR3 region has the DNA TGCAGCGTTTCAGCCTCGGGGGGAGGCGAGCAGTACTTC.

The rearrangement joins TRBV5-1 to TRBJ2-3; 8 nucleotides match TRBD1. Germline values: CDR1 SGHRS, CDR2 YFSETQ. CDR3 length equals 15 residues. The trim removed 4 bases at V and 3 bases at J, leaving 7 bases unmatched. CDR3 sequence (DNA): TGCGCCAGCAGCATCCAGGGGGCCCCTACAGATACGCAGTATTTT. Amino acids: CASSIQGAPTDTQYF.

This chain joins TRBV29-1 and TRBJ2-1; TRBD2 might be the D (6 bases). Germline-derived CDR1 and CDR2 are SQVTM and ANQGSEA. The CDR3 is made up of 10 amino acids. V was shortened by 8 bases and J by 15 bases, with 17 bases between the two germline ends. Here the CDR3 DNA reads TGCAGCTACGGAGGGCAGGGTGCGTTCTTC. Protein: CSYGGQGAFF.

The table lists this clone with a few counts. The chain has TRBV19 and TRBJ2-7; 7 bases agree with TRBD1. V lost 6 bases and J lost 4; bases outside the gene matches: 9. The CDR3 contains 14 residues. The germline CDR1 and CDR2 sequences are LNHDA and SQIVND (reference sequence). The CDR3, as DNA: TGTGCCAGTAGCGCAGGGGGACCACTATACGAGCAGTACTTC. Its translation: CASSAGGPLYEQYF.

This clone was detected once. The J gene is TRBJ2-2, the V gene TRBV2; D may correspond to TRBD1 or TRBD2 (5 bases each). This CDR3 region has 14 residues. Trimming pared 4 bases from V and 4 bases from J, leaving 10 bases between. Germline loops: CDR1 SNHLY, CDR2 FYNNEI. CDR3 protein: CASSGGVGTGELFF. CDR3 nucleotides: TGTGCCAGCAGTGGAGGGGTGGGCACCGGGGAGCTGTTTTTT.

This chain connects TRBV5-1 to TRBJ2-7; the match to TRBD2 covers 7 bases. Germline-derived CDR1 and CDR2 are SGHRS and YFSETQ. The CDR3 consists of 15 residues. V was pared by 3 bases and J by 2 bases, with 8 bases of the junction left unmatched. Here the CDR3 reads CASSSTSSPPYEQYF. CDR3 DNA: TGCGCCAGCAGCTCGACTAGCAGCCCCCCCTACGAGCAGTACTTC.

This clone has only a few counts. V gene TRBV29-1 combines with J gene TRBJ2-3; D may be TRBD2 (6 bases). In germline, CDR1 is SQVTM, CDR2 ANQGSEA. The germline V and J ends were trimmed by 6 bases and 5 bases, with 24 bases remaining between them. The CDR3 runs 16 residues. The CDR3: CSVFLREFHRGDTQYF. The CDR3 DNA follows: TGCAGCGTATTCTTACGGGAGTTCCACCGGGGAGATACGCAGTATTTT.

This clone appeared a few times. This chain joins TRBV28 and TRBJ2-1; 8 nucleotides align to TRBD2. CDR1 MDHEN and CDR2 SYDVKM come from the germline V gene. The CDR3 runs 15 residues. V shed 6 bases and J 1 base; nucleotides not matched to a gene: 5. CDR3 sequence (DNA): TGTGCCAGCAGCGTACTAGCGGCTTCCTACAATGAGCAGTTCTTC. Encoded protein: CASSVLAASYNEQFF.

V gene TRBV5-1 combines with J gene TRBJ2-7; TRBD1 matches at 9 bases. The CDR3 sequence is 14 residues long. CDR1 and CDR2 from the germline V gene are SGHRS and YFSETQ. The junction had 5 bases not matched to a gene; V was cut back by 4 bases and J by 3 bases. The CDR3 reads CASSLGGQGYEQYF. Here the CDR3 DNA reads TGCGCCAGCAGCCTGGGGGGACAGGGCTACGAGCAGTACTTC.

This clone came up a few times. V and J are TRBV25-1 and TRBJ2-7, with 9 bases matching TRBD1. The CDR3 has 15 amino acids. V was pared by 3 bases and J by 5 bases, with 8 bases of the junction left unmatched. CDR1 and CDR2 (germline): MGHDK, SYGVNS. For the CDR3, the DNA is TGTGCCAGCAGTGAGAACAGGGGGCAAGTCGACGAGCAGTACTTC. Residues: CASSENRGQVDEQYF.

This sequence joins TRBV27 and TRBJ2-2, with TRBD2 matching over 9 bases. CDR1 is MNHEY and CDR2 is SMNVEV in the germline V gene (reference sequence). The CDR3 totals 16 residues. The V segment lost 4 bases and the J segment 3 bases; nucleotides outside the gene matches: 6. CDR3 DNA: TGTGCCAGCAGTTACAGTAGCGGGAGCTACACCGGGGAGCTGTTTTTT. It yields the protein CASSYSSGSYTGELFF.

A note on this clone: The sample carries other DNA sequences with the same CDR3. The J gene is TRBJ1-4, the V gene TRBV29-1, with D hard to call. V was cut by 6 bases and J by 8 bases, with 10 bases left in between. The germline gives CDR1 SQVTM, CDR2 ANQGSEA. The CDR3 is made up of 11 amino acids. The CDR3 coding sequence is TGCAGCGTCTACCGGAGGGAAAAACTGTTTTTT. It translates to CSVYRREKLFF.

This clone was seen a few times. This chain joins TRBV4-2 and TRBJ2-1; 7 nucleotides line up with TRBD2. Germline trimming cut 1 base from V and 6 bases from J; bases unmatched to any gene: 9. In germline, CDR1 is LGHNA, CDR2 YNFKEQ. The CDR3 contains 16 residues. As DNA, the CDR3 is TGTGCCAGCAGCCAAGTGGGCGGGGGTTTGTTCAATGAGCAGTTCTTC. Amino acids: CASSQVGGGLFNEQFF.

The CDR3 protein is CASSRGTGAPYEQYF. The CDR3 DNA is TGTGCCAGCAGCCGCGGGACGGGAGCTCCCTACGAGCAGTACTTC. The rearrangement joins TRBV11-1 to TRBJ2-7; tentative D call: TRBD2 (6 bases). The germline V gene has CDR1 SGHAT and CDR2 FQDESV (reference sequence). V lost 5 bases to trimming and J lost 2 bases, with 16 bases between them. The length of the CDR3 is 15 residues.

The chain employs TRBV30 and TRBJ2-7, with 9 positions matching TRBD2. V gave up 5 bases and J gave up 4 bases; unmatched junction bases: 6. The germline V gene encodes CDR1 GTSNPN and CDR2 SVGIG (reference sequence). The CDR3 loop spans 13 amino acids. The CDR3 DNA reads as TGTGCCTGGTCGATGGGACTAGCTTACGAGCAGTACTTC. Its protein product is CAWSMGLAYEQYF.